This passage covers 26 T cell receptor beta chains from one sample sequenced in a study of OX40 agonist ivuxolimab in advanced cancers. Generated by immunoSEQ multiplex PCR, the TCRdb table keeps only in-frame clones and is missing some. This table has tens of thousands of clones, 90% to 95% appearing once. Source: CD4+ or CD8+ T cells sorted from blood, taken in a trial of the OX40 agonist ivuxolimab. The source of these receptors is an adult with an advanced solid tumor such as melanoma, head and neck, liver or kidney cancer.

This clone was picked up a small number of times. The chain couples TRBV19 to TRBJ2-3, with D hard to call. The V end was cut by 1 base, the J end by 2 bases, with 10 bases between. Germline CDR1 reads LNHDA; CDR2 reads SQIVND (reference sequence). The CDR3 consists of 15 residues. CDR3 protein: CASSIAVGFTDTQYF. The CDR3 coding sequence is TGTGCCAGTAGTATAGCTGTCGGCTTCACAGATACGCAGTATTTT.

The V and J genes are TRBV6-1 and TRBJ1-1, with TRBD1 identical over 7 bases. The CDR3 is made up of 16 amino acids. The germline gives CDR1 MNHNS, CDR2 SASEGT. V dropped 4 bases and J dropped 1; count of bases not matched to a gene: 9. The CDR3 loop reads CASSGPGQRGNTEAFF. In DNA, the CDR3 is TGTGCCAGCAGTGGTCCGGGACAGCGCGGGAACACTGAAGCTTTCTTT.

The rearrangement links TRBV18 to TRBJ1-1; D unclear. V was trimmed by 0 bases and J by 3 bases, leaving 11 bases between them. This CDR3 contains 15 residues. Germline CDR1 and CDR2: KGHSH and LQKENI. CDR3 bases: TGTGCCAGCTCACCACCGCGATCCCCGTACACTGAAGCTTTCTTT. Its translation: CASSPPRSPYTEAFF.

The chain couples TRBV28 to TRBJ1-2; TRBD1 might be the D (5 bases). Germline V CDR1 and CDR2: MDHEN, SYDVKM. This CDR3 is built from 12 residues. Trimming shortened V by 7 bases and J by 5 bases, and 11 bases separated the two germline ends. The CDR3 bases are TGTGCCAGCAAAGTTCCAGGGTATGGCTACACCTTC. Translating gives CASKVPGYGYTF.

There are a few counts of this clone. Written as DNA, the CDR3 is TGTGCCAGCAGTCTCGGACTAGCGGGAGGTGAAAGCGATGAGCAGTTCTTC. Translating gives CASSLGLAGGESDEQFF. The rearrangement joins TRBV28 to TRBJ2-1; TRBD2 matches 14 bases. The ends lost 5 bases at V and 8 bases at J; junction bases unmatched: 11. CDR3 length: 17 amino acids. Germline V lookup: CDR1 MDHEN, CDR2 SYDVKM.

The chain links TRBV5-1 to TRBJ1-1; unclear D gene. Trimming took off 4 bases at V and 0 bases at J, with 10 bases between the two ends. Germline V gene sequence: CDR1 SGHRS, CDR2 YFSETQ. This CDR3 spans 14 amino acids. CDR3 coding DNA: TGCGCCAGCAGCAATAACATCATGAACACTGAAGCTTTCTTT. Translated, it gives CASSNNIMNTEAFF. The full variable domain, its missing parts supplied by reference TRBV5-1 and TRBJ1-1, is KAGVTQTPRYLIKTRGQQVTLSCSPISGHRSVSWYQQTPGQGLQFLFEYFSETQRNKGNFPGRFSGRQFSNSRSEMNVSTLELGDSALYLCASSNNIMNTEAFFGQGTRLTVV.

The chain recombines TRBV2 with TRBJ2-3; TRBD2 agrees at 9 bases. The junction had 5 bases not matched to a gene; V was cut back by 8 bases and J by 5 bases. The CDR3 sequence is 13 residues long. Germline CDR1 SNHLY, CDR2 FYNNEI. Here the CDR3 DNA reads TGTGCCAGCTTAGCGGGAGAGGGAGATACGCAGTATTTT. Encoded protein: CASLAGEGDTQYF.

This chain joins TRBV6-1 and TRBJ1-4; D is perhaps TRBD1 (5 bases). CDR3 length: 15 amino acids. V was shortened by 5 bases and J by 3 bases, with 13 bases between the two germline ends. Germline V gene data show CDR1 as MNHNS and CDR2 as SASEGT. The CDR3 region is CASSLQGFSNEKLFF. The CDR3 coding sequence is TGTGCCAGCAGTCTTCAGGGATTCTCTAATGAAAAACTGTTTTTT.

This chain connects TRBV28 to TRBJ2-3; the match to TRBD1 covers 9 bases. This CDR3 contains 17 residues. Trimming at V came to 6 bases and at J to 3 bases, leaving 13 bases not matched to a gene. Germline-derived CDR1 and CDR2 are MDHEN and SYDVKM. The DNA for the CDR3 is TGTGCCAGCAGCCGAAAAAGTAGGGACAGGGCTACAGATACGCAGTATTTT. It codes for CASSRKSRDRATDTQYF.

The rearrangement joins TRBV15 to TRBJ1-2; TRBD1 is a possible D gene (5 bases). Trimming stripped 1 base from V and 3 bases from J, with 12 bases between. From germline, CDR1 is LNHNV and CDR2 YYDKDF (reference sequence). This CDR3 region has 15 residues. The chain's CDR3 is CATSRAYGGDYGYTF. CDR3 sequence (DNA): TGTGCCACCAGCAGAGCTTATGGGGGAGACTATGGCTACACCTTC.

This clone was seen a single time. This chain links TRBV5-1 with TRBJ2-7; TRBD2 matches at 7 bases. This CDR3 is 12 amino acids long. Germline V CDR1 and CDR2: SGHRS, YFSETQ. The J segment lost 6 bases and the V segment lost 4 bases, leaving 4 bases of the junction unmatched. The DNA for the CDR3 is TGCGCCAGCAGCGGCGGGAGTCTCGAGCAGTACTTC. Amino acid sequence: CASSGGSLEQYF.

On this clone: Other DNA sequences in the sample encode the same CDR3. The chain uses TRBV18 and TRBJ1-3, with unresolved D. CDR1 is KGHSH, CDR2 LQKENI, per germline. Trimming removed 2 bases from V and 0 bases from J, with 8 bases in between. The CDR3 runs to 15 residues. CDR3 residues: CASSPRTDSGNTIYF. DNA of the CDR3: TGTGCCAGCTCACCAAGAACAGACTCTGGAAACACCATATATTTT. Full variable domain (rest looked up from reference TRBV18 and TRBJ1-3): NAGVMQNPRHLVRRRGQEARLRCSPMKGHSHVYWYRQLPEEGLKFMVYLQKENIIDESGMPKERFSAEFPKEGPSILRIQQVVRGDSAAYFCASSPRTDSGNTIYFGEGSWLTVV.

This chain links TRBV11-1 with TRBJ2-2; weak D call: TRBD2 (6 bases). The CDR3 extends over 16 amino acids. CDR1 is SGHAT and CDR2 is FQDESV in the germline V gene (reference sequence). Deletions cut 2 bases from V and 7 bases from J, with 17 bases between. CDR3 in amino acids: CASSLSFGGSDGELFF. The CDR3 coding sequence is TGTGCCAGCAGCTTAAGTTTCGGGGGATCAGACGGGGAGCTGTTTTTT.

The chain links TRBV4-1 to TRBJ2-3; D might be TRBD1 or TRBD2, each matching 5 bases. The ends were cut back, 0 bases at V and 1 base at J, with 14 bases in the middle. The CDR3 spans 17 residues. Germline assignment: CDR1 MGHRA and CDR2 YSYEKL. Written as DNA, the CDR3 is TGCGCCAGCAGCCAAGACTGGGGCCGGGGTGGCACAGATACGCAGTATTTT. This sequence encodes CASSQDWGRGGTDTQYF.

The chain couples TRBV7-2 to TRBJ2-3; no definite D call. Germline V gives CDR1 SGHTA, CDR2 FQGNSA. V was shortened by 5 bases and J by 1 base, with 10 bases between the two germline ends. The CDR3 loop spans 14 amino acids. The CDR3 sequence: CASSPQVGTDTQYF. In nucleotides, the CDR3 is TGTGCCAGCAGCCCCCAAGTGGGCACAGATACGCAGTATTTT.

The CDR3 reads CASSGTGGDGYTF. The CDR3 bases are TGTGCCAGCAGTGGTACAGGGGGAGATGGCTACACCTTC. V is TRBV2 and J is TRBJ1-2; 8 bases are shared with TRBD1. With 4 bases clipped from V and 6 bases from J, the junction kept 4 bases outside the gene matches. CDR1 SNHLY and CDR2 FYNNEI come from the germline V gene. The CDR3 covers 13 residues.

The chain carries TRBV5-1 and TRBJ2-1, with 7 nucleotides matching TRBD2. CDR1 and CDR2 (germline): SGHRS, YFSETQ. This CDR3 is built from 14 residues. The V segment lost 4 bases and the J segment 4 bases; nucleotides outside the gene matches: 5. In DNA form, the CDR3 reads TGCGCCAGCAGCATGGCTAGCGGTTACAATGAGCAGTTCTTC. Its protein product is CASSMASGYNEQFF.

The chain links TRBV6-6 to TRBJ1-1; tentative D call: TRBD1 (5 bases). The CDR3 runs to 11 residues. V lost 0 bases, J lost 14 bases, and 10 bases lay in between. Germline V CDR1 and CDR2: MNHNY, SVGAGI (reference sequence). The CDR3 region is CASSYSMGQFF. For the CDR3, the DNA is TGTGCCAGCAGTTACTCGATGGGGCAATTCTTT.

The V gene is TRBV5-1, the J gene TRBJ2-7; 10 nucleotides align to TRBD2. With V trimmed by 0 bases and J by 3 bases, 6 bases remained unmatched. The CDR3 totals 16 residues. CDR1 is SGHRS and CDR2 is YFSETQ in the germline V gene. The CDR3 nucleotides read TGCGCCAGCAGCTTGGGGACTAGCGGCCTGATCTACGAGCAGTACTTC. Encoded protein: CASSLGTSGLIYEQYF.

The genes are TRBV18 and TRBJ1-5, with unresolved D. The germline V and J ends were trimmed by 5 bases and 0 bases, with 5 bases remaining between them. The germline V gene has CDR1 KGHSH and CDR2 LQKENI. The CDR3 totals 13 residues. CDR3 sequence: CASSAGSNQPQHF. In DNA form, the CDR3 reads TGTGCCAGCTCAGCGGGTAGCAATCAGCCCCAGCATTTT.

The chain links TRBV18 to TRBJ1-2; D gene unclear. This CDR3 spans 13 amino acids. Germline V gene lookup returns CDR1 KGHSH and CDR2 LQKENI. Trimming left V 3 bases short and J 4 bases short, with 9 bases between. The CDR3 DNA reads as TGTGCCAGCTCACCGGCGACCAGCTATGGCTACACCTTC. It is translated as CASSPATSYGYTF.

The gene calls are TRBV5-6 and TRBJ1-1; D unresolved. Trimming stripped 0 bases from V and 5 bases from J, with 11 bases between. Germline CDR1 reads SGHDT; CDR2 reads YYEEEE. CDR3 length equals 14 residues. CDR3 coding DNA: TGTGCCAGCAGCTTGGAGGCCAGTGAGACTGAAGCTTTCTTT. Encoded protein: CASSLEASETEAFF.

The chain is built from TRBV7-3 and TRBJ1-4; no firm D call. The CDR3 totals 17 residues. From germline, CDR1 is SGHTA and CDR2 FQGTGA. Trimming took 5 bases from V and 6 from J, leaving 22 bases between them. The CDR3 coding sequence is TGTGCCAGCAGCCTCGGACGGTCGAGGGCGGTGGATGAAAAACTGTTTTTT. Translating gives CASSLGRSRAVDEKLFF.

This clone occurred a few times. V and J are TRBV11-3 and TRBJ2-3; D call uncertain. This CDR3 comprises 16 residues. Germline CDR1 and CDR2: SGHNT and YENEEA. Trimming took off 1 base at V and 7 bases at J, with 18 bases between the two ends. DNA of the CDR3: TGTGCCAGCAGCTTAGCCGTCACTATTCCAAGTAATACGCAGTATTTT. Protein product: CASSLAVTIPSNTQYF.

The rearrangement joins TRBV5-1 to TRBJ1-1, with D maybe TRBD1 (5 bases). CDR3 size: 14 residues. V lost 4 bases and J 3 bases, leaving 13 bases between the germline ends. From germline, CDR1 is SGHRS and CDR2 YFSETQ. CDR3 loop: CASSPLPGDTEAFF. The CDR3 coding sequence is TGCGCCAGCAGCCCATTACCGGGGGACACTGAAGCTTTCTTT.

This clone has a single count. The chain links TRBV5-1 to TRBJ2-7; D is perhaps TRBD1 or TRBD2 (6 bases each). Germline loops: CDR1 SGHRS, CDR2 YFSETQ. The CDR3 consists of 15 residues. The V gene lost 3 bases and the J gene lost 0 bases, with 13 bases spanning the gap. The CDR3 nucleotides are TGCGCCAGCAGCTCAAGGGGGGATAGCTCCTACGAGCAGTACTTC. It translates to CASSSRGDSSYEQYF. The whole variable domain, remainder taken from reference TRBV5-1 and TRBJ2-7, is KAGVTQTPRYLIKTRGQQVTLSCSPISGHRSVSWYQQTPGQGLQFLFEYFSETQRNKGNFPGRFSGRQFSNSRSEMNVSTLELGDSALYLCASSSRGDSSYEQYFGPGTRLTVT.